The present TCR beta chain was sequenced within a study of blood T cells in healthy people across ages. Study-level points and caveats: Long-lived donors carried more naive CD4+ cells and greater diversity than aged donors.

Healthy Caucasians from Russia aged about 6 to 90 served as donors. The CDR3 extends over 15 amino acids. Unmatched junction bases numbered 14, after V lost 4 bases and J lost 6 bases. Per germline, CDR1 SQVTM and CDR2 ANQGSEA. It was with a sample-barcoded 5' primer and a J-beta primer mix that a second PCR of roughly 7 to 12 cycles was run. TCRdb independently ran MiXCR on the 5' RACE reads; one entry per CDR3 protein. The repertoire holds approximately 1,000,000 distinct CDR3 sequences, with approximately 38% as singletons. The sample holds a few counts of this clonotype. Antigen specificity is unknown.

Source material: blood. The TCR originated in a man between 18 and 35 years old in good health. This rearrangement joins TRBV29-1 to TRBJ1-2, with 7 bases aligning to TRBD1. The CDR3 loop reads CSVVVGGKVYDGYTF. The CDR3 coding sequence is TGCAGCGTTGTTGTAGGGGGCAAGGTTTACGATGGCTACACCTTC.